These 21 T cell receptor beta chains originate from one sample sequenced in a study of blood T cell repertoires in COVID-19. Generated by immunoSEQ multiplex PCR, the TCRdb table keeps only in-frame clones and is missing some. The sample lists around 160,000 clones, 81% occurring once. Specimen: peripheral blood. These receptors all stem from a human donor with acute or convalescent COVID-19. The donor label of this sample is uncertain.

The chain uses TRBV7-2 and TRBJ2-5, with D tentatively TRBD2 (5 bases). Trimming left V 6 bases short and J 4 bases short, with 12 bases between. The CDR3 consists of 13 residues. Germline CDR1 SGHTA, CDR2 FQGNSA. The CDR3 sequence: CASSPSGGETQYF. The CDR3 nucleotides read TGTGCCAGCAGTCCGTCTGGAGGAGAGACCCAGTACTTC.

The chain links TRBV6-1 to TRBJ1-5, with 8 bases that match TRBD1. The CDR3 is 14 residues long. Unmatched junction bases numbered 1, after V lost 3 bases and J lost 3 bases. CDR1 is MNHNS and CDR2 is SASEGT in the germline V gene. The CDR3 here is CASSEDRVNQPQHF. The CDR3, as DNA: TGTGCCAGCAGTGAGGACAGGGTCAATCAGCCCCAGCATTTT.

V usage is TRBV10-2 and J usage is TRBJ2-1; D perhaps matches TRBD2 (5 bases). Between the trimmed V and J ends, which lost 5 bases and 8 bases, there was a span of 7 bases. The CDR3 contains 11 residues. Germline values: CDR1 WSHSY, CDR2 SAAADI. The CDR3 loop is CASSPGDEQFF. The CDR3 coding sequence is TGCGCCAGCAGTCCCGGGGATGAGCAGTTCTTC.

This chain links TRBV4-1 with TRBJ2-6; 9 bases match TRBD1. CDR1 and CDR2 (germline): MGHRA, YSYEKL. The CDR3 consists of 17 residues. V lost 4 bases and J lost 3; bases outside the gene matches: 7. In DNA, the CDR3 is TGCGCCAGCAGCCGCTTGGGACAGGGAATTGGGGCCAACGTCCTGACTTTC. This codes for CASSRLGQGIGANVLTF.

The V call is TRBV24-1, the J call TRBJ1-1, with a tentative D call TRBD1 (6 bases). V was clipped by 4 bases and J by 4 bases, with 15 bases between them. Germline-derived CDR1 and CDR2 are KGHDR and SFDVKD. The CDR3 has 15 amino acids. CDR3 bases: TGTGCCACCAGTGAGGGTTCAGGGGCGGGCACTGAAGCTTTCTTT. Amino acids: CATSEGSGAGTEAFF.

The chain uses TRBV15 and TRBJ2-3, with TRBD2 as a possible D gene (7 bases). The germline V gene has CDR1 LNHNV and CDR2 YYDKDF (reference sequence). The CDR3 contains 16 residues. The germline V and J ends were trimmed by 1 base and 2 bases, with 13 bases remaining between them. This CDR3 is CATSRVAGANTDTQYF. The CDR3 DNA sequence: TGTGCCACCAGCAGAGTGGCGGGGGCCAACACAGATACGCAGTATTTT.

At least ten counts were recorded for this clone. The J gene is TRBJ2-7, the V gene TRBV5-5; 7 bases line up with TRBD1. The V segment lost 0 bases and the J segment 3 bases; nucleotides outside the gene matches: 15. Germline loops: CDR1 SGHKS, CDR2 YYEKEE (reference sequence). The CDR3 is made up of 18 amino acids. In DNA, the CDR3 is TGTGCCAGCAGCTTGGCCCCATACGACAGGGAACCCTTCTACGAGCAGTACGTC. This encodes CASSLAPYDREPFYEQYV.

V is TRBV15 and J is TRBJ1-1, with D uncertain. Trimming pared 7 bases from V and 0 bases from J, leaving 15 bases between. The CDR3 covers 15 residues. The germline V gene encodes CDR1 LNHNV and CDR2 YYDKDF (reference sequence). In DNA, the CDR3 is TGTGCCACCACTACGATGCGGGATCTGAACACTGAAGCTTTCTTT. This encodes CATTTMRDLNTEAFF.

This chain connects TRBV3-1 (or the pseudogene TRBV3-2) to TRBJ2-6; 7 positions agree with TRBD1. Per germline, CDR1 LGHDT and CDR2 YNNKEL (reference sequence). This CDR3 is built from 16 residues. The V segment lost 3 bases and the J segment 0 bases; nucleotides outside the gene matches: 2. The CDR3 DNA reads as TGTGCCAGCAGCCAGGCAGGGGGCTCTGGGGCCAACGTCCTGACTTTC. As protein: CASSQAGGSGANVLTF.

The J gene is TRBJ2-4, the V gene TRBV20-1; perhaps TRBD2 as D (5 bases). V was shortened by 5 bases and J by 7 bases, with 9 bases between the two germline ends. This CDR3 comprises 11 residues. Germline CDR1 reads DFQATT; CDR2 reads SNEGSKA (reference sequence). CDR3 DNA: TGCAGTGCTCCTTGGGAGAACATTCAGTACTTC. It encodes CSAPWENIQYF.

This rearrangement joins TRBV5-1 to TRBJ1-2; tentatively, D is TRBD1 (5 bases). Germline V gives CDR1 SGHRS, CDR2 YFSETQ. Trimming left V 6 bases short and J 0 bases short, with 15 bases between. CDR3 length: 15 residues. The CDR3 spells CASTKAGPTNYGYTF. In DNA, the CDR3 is TGCGCCAGCACCAAGGCGGGACCCACTAACTATGGCTACACCTTC. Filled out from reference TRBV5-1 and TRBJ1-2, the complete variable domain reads KAGVTQTPRYLIKTRGQQVTLSCSPISGHRSVSWYQQTPGQGLQFLFEYFSETQRNKGNFPGRFSGRQFSNSRSEMNVSTLELGDSALYLCASTKAGPTNYGYTFGSGTRLTVV.

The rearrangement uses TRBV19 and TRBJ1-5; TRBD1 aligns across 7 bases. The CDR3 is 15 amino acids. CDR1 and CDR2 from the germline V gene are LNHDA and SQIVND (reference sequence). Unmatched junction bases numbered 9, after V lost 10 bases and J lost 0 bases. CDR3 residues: CATEDRPNSNQPQHF. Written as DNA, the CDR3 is TGTGCCACCGAGGACAGGCCTAATAGCAATCAGCCCCAGCATTTT.

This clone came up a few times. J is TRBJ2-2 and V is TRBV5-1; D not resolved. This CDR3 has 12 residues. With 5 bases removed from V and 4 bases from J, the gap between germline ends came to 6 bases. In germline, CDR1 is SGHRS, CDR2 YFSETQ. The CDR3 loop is CASSFITGELFF. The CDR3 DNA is TGCGCCAGCAGTTTTATCACCGGGGAGCTGTTTTTT.

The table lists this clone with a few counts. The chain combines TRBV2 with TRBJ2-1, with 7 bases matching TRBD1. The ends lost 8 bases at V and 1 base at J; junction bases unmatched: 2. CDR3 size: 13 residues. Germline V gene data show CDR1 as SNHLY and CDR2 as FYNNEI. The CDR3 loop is CASVDRSYNEQFF. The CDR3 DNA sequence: TGTGCCAGCGTGGACAGGTCCTACAATGAGCAGTTCTTC. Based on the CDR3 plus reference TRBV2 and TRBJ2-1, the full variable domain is EPEVTQTPSHQVTQMGQEVILRCVPISNHLYFYWYRQILGQKVEFLVSFYNNEISEKSEIFDDQFSVERPDGSNFTLKIRSTKLEDSAMYFCASVDRSYNEQFFGPGTRLTVL.

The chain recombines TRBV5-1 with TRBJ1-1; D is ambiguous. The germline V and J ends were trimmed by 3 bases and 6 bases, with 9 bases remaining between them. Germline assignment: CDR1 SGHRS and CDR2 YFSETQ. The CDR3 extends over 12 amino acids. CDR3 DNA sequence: TGCGCCAGCAGCTCAGGTATCTCTGAAGCTTTCTTT. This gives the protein CASSSGISEAFF.

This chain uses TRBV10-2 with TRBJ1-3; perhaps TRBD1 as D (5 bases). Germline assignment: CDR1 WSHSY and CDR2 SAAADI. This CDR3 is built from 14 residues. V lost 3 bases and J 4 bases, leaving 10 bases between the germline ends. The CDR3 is CASSDGGSGNTIYF. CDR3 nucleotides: TGCGCCAGCAGTGACGGGGGGTCGGGAAACACCATATATTTT.

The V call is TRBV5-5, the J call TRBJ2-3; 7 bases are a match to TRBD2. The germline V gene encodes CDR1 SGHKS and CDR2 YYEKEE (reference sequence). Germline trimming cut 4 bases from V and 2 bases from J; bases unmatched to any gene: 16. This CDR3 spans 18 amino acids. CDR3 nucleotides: TGTGCCAGCAGCCCCCCGGTGTGGGGGGGGGAGGTCACAGATACGCAGTATTTT. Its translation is CASSPPVWGGEVTDTQYF. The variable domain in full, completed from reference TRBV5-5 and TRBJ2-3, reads DAGVTQSPTHLIKTRGQQVTLRCSPISGHKSVSWYQQVLGQGPQFIFQYYEKEERGRGNFPDRFSARQFPNYSSELNVNALLLGDSALYLCASSPPVWGGEVTDTQYFGPGTRLTVL.

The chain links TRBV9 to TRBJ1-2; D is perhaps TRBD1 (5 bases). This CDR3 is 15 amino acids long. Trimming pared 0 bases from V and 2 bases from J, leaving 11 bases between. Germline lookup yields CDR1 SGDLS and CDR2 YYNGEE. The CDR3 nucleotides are TGTGCCAGCAGCGTAGCGGGGGGGGGAAACTATGGCTACACCTTC. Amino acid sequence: CASSVAGGGNYGYTF.

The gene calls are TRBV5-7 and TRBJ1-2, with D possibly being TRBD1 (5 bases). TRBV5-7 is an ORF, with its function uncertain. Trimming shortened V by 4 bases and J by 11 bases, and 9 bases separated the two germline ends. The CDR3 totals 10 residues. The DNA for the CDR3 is TGTGCCAGCAGCGCAGGGTTGTACACCTTC. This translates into CASSAGLYTF.

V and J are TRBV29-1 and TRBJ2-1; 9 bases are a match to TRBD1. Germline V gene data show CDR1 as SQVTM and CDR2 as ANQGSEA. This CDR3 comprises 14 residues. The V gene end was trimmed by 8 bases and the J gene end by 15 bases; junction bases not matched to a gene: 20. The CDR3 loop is CSFIQGARTTWRFF. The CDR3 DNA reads TGCAGCTTTATACAGGGGGCGCGGACCACCTGGCGGTTCTTC.

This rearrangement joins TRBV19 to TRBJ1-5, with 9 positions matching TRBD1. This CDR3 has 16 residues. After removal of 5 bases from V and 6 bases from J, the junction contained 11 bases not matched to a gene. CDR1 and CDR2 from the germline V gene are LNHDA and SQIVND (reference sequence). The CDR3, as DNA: TGTGCCAGTAGTTTTCCGGGACAGGGTGGAACTCAGCCCCAGCATTTT. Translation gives CASSFPGQGGTQPQHF.